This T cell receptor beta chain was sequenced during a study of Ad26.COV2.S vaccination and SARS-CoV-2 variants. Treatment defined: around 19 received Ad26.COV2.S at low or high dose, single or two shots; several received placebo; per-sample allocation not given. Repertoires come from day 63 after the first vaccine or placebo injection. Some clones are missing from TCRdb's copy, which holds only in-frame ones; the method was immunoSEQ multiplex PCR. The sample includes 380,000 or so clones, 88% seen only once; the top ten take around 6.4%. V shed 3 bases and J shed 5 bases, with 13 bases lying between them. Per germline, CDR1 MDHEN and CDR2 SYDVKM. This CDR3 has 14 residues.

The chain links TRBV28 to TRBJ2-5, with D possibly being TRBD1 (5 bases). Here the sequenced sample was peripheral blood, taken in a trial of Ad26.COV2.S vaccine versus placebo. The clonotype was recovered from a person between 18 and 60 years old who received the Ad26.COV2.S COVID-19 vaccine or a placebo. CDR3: CASSLPKTAETQYF. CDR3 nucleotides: TGTGCCAGCAGTTTGCCTAAGACAGCGGAGACCCAGTACTTC.